This T cell receptor (beta chain) was sequenced in a study of regulatory T cells in long-lasting Graves disease. Overall study results and limits: Shared public clonotypes totalled around 2,900 in persistent patients, compared with about 960 in new patients.

The time point is: newly diagnosed GD, antithyroid drugs for less than 3 months. Making the TCR library involved RNA that had been extracted from PBMCs. About 10 milliliters of peripheral blood were taken and placed in EDTA tubes. This clonotype was counted at least ten times. Its antigen is not known. CDR1 is SGHTA and CDR2 is FQGTGA in the germline V gene. Trimming removed 5 bases from V and 8 bases from J; junction bases left unmatched: 6. This CDR3 has 14 amino acids. Construction of the TCR beta libraries employed iRepertoire HTBI primers in conjunction with Arm-PCR of CDR3 regions. Via MiXCR, TCRdb re-called the multiplex PCR reads, giving one row per CDR3 protein. The data hold about 530,000 distinct CDR3 sequences, with roughly a sixth observed a single time. Separately, the same data were catalogued under a study of T cells in Graves' hyperthyroidism and ophthalmopathy. As reported in that work: A first-round RT-PCR of the TCR CDR3 used the HTBI primer set.

The chain links TRBV7-3 to TRBJ2-1, with 10 nucleotides matching TRBD2. Sequenced material: peripheral blood mononuclear cells (PBMCs), taken at new diagnosis, from a patient treated with antithyroid drugs. The sequence derives from a woman between 40 and 65 years old with Graves disease. CDR3 amino acids: CASSPGLAAYEQFF. CDR3 in DNA: TGTGCCAGCAGCCCCGGACTAGCGGCCTATGAGCAGTTCTTC.